A selection of T cell receptor beta chains follows, all from one sample in a study of blood T cell repertoires in COVID-19. The protocol was immunoSEQ multiplex PCR, while the TCRdb copy is restricted to in-frame clones and leaves out a portion. The table has approximately 41,000 clones, approximately 80% seen once. The sequencing input was peripheral blood. The origin of the receptors is a woman of 80 years or more with acute or convalescent COVID-19. CDR3s include the opening cysteine and the closing phenylalanine or tryptophan. Each record gives: D gene, V gene, clone size, J gene, CDR3 protein, CDR3 DNA. The D gene is left open where the match is weak. Clone size, where shown, is once, few, many, or a class for clones that have expanded.

D gene: .
V gene: TRBV5-8
clone size: .
J gene: TRBJ2-3
CDR3 protein: CASSLYHTQYF
CDR3 DNA: TGTGCCAGCAGCTTGTATCATACGCAGTATTTT

D gene: .
V gene: TRBV9
clone size: .
J gene: TRBJ1-1
CDR3 protein: CASSVGGRPRNTEAFF
CDR3 DNA: TGTGCCAGCAGCGTAGGGGGGAGGCCTCGGAACACTGAAGCTTTCTTT

D gene: .
V gene: TRBV5-1
clone size: .
J gene: TRBJ1-2
CDR3 protein: CASSPPRETYGYTF
CDR3 DNA: TGCGCCAGCAGCCCCCCACGGGAGACCTATGGCTACACCTTC

D gene: .
V gene: TRBV7-8
clone size: .
J gene: TRBJ1-6
CDR3 protein: CASSSRQDNSPLHF
CDR3 DNA: TGTGCCAGCAGCTCTCGACAGGATAATTCACCCCTCCACTTT

D gene: TRBD1
V gene: TRBV9
clone size: .
J gene: TRBJ2-2
CDR3 protein: CASSGDRAGELFF
CDR3 DNA: TGTGCCAGCAGCGGAGACAGGGCCGGGGAGCTGTTTTTT

D gene: .
V gene: TRBV5-5
clone size: many
J gene: TRBJ2-7
CDR3 protein: CASSLGGLAGAQPEQYF
CDR3 DNA: TGTGCCAGCAGCTTGGGTGGGCTGGCAGGGGCCCAACCAGAGCAGTACTTC

D gene: .
V gene: TRBV20-1
clone size: .
J gene: TRBJ2-7
CDR3 protein: CSASKLYEQYF
CDR3 DNA: TGCAGTGCCAGTAAGCTCTACGAGCAGTACTTC

D gene: .
V gene: TRBV13
clone size: .
J gene: TRBJ1-5
CDR3 protein: CASSLGGGQNQPQHF
CDR3 DNA: TGTGCCAGCAGCTTAGGGGGCGGACAGAATCAGCCCCAGCATTTT

D gene: .
V gene: TRBV7-3
clone size: .
J gene: TRBJ2-3
CDR3 protein: CASGSGDTQYF
CDR3 DNA: TGTGCCAGCGGATCCGGGGATACGCAGTATTTT

D gene: TRBD2
V gene: TRBV6-2/TRBV6-3
clone size: .
J gene: TRBJ2-7
CDR3 protein: CASSSSGYEQYF
CDR3 DNA: TGTGCCAGCAGCTCTAGCGGCTACGAGCAGTACTTC

D gene: .
V gene: TRBV7-2
clone size: .
J gene: TRBJ2-2
CDR3 protein: CASSLKPPAHSGGELFF
CDR3 DNA: TGTGCCAGCAGCTTAAAGCCCCCGGCTCATTCGGGCGGGGAGCTGTTTTTT

D gene: .
V gene: TRBV18
clone size: .
J gene: TRBJ1-5
CDR3 protein: CASSPQGRGNQPQHF
CDR3 DNA: TGTGCCAGCTCACCTCAGGGCCGGGGCAATCAGCCCCAGCATTTT

D gene: .
V gene: TRBV7-9
clone size: .
J gene: TRBJ1-2
CDR3 protein: CASSLEQPNYGYTF
CDR3 DNA: TGTGCCAGCAGCTTAGAACAACCTAACTATGGCTACACCTTC

D gene: TRBD2
V gene: TRBV4-2
clone size: .
J gene: TRBJ2-5
CDR3 protein: CASSPALAGETQYF
CDR3 DNA: TGTGCCAGCAGCCCTGCACTAGCGGGGGAGACCCAGTACTTC

D gene: .
V gene: TRBV2
clone size: .
J gene: TRBJ2-1
CDR3 protein: CASSERGGFGNEQFF
CDR3 DNA: TGTGCCAGCAGTGAACGCGGGGGCTTCGGCAATGAGCAGTTCTTC

D gene: TRBD2
V gene: TRBV7-2
clone size: .
J gene: TRBJ2-5
CDR3 protein: CASSLTLAGERETQYF
CDR3 DNA: TGTGCCAGCAGCTTAACACTAGCGGGGGAGAGAGAGACCCAGTACTTC

D gene: .
V gene: TRBV3-1/TRBV3-2
clone size: few
J gene: TRBJ1-1
CDR3 protein: CASSQNLQGFGSEAFF
CDR3 DNA: TGTGCCAGCAGTCAGAACTTACAGGGTTTCGGGTCTGAAGCTTTCTTT

D gene: .
V gene: TRBV5-4
clone size: .
J gene: TRBJ1-2
CDR3 protein: CASSPDSNYGYTF
CDR3 DNA: TGTGCCAGCAGCCCGGACAGTAACTATGGCTACACCTTC

D gene: .
V gene: TRBV7-2
clone size: once
J gene: TRBJ1-1
CDR3 protein: CASSRRGSNGEAFF
CDR3 DNA: TGTGCCAGCAGCCGCCGGGGGTCAAATGGTGAAGCTTTCTTT

D gene: TRBD1
V gene: TRBV18
clone size: .
J gene: TRBJ1-1
CDR3 protein: CASLRDSMNTEAFF
CDR3 DNA: TGTGCCAGCCTCCGGGACAGCATGAACACTGAAGCTTTCTTT

D gene: .
V gene: TRBV5-8
clone size: once
J gene: TRBJ1-4
CDR3 protein: CASSSSRVANEKLFF
CDR3 DNA: TGTGCCAGCAGCTCCTCCAGGGTGGCTAATGAAAAACTGTTTTTT

D gene: TRBD2
V gene: TRBV18
clone size: .
J gene: TRBJ2-1
CDR3 protein: CASSPRSGGDLNEQFF
CDR3 DNA: TGTGCCAGCTCACCCCGGAGCGGGGGGGATTTAAATGAGCAGTTCTTC

D gene: .
V gene: TRBV9
clone size: .
J gene: TRBJ1-4
CDR3 protein: CASSVSTGAHEKLFF
CDR3 DNA: TGTGCCAGCAGCGTTTCGACAGGAGCCCATGAAAAACTGTTTTTT

D gene: TRBD2
V gene: TRBV7-3
clone size: .
J gene: TRBJ2-7
CDR3 protein: CASSFDAGVAYEQYF
CDR3 DNA: TGTGCCAGCAGCTTCGATGCGGGGGTGGCCTACGAGCAGTACTTC

D gene: .
V gene: TRBV5-6
clone size: .
J gene: TRBJ1-4
CDR3 protein: CASNRPGSSNEKLFF
CDR3 DNA: TGTGCCAGCAACCGCCCAGGTTCTTCTAATGAAAAACTGTTTTTT

D gene: TRBD1
V gene: TRBV28
clone size: .
J gene: TRBJ1-4
CDR3 protein: CASSSLGQGTTNEKLFF
CDR3 DNA: TGTGCCAGCAGTTCCCTCGGACAGGGCACTACCAATGAAAAACTGTTTTTT

D gene: .
V gene: TRBV19
clone size: .
J gene: TRBJ1-5
CDR3 protein: CASSIGQFYSNQPQHF
CDR3 DNA: TGTGCCAGTAGTATAGGACAGTTTTATAGCAATCAGCCCCAGCATTTT

D gene: .
V gene: TRBV5-6
clone size: once
J gene: TRBJ1-6
CDR3 protein: CASSSAGLTNLHF
CDR3 DNA: TGTGCCAGCAGCTCGGCCGGACTTACTAATCTCCACTTT

D gene: TRBD1
V gene: TRBV6-2/TRBV6-3
clone size: .
J gene: TRBJ2-5
CDR3 protein: CASSYRTGGKETQYF
CDR3 DNA: TGTGCCAGCAGTTACAGGACAGGGGGTAAAGAGACCCAGTACTTC

D gene: TRBD1
V gene: TRBV3-1/TRBV3-2
clone size: .
J gene: TRBJ1-4
CDR3 protein: CASSQGTGPSEGEKLFF
CDR3 DNA: TGTGCCAGCAGCCAGGGGACAGGCCCCTCCGAGGGGGAAAAACTGTTTTTT

D gene: TRBD2
V gene: TRBV3-1/TRBV3-2
clone size: .
J gene: TRBJ2-4
CDR3 protein: CASSQEGPSGGVWGIQYF
CDR3 DNA: TGTGCCAGCAGCCAAGAGGGTCCTAGCGGGGGGGTCTGGGGCATTCAGTACTTC

D gene: TRBD1
V gene: TRBV2
clone size: .
J gene: TRBJ1-2
CDR3 protein: CASSESGQGSFVGYTF
CDR3 DNA: TGTGCCAGCAGTGAATCAGGACAGGGGTCTTTCGTTGGCTACACCTTC

D gene: .
V gene: TRBV5-6
clone size: .
J gene: TRBJ1-6
CDR3 protein: CASSTQGSSYNSPLHF
CDR3 DNA: TGTGCCAGCAGTACTCAGGGGAGCTCCTATAATTCACCCCTCCACTTT

D gene: TRBD1
V gene: TRBV7-2
clone size: .
J gene: TRBJ2-3
CDR3 protein: CASSFGTGGYTQYF
CDR3 DNA: TGTGCCAGCAGCTTCGGGACAGGGGGCTATACGCAGTATTTT

D gene: .
V gene: TRBV5-4
clone size: few
J gene: TRBJ1-1
CDR3 protein: CASSPYTDSTEAFF
CDR3 DNA: TGTGCCAGCAGCCCTTACACCGACAGCACTGAAGCTTTCTTT

D gene: .
V gene: TRBV9
clone size: .
J gene: TRBJ1-2
CDR3 protein: CASSAAGVYYGYTF
CDR3 DNA: TGTGCCAGCAGTGCGGCAGGGGTCTACTATGGCTACACCTTC

D gene: TRBD1
V gene: TRBV19
clone size: .
J gene: TRBJ1-2
CDR3 protein: CASRAEGAGGYTF
CDR3 DNA: TGTGCCAGTAGGGCCGAGGGGGCCGGGGGCTACACCTTC

D gene: TRBD2
V gene: TRBV11-3
clone size: few
J gene: TRBJ2-1
CDR3 protein: CASSPFRAGDSYNEQFF
CDR3 DNA: TGTGCCAGCAGCCCGTTTCGGGCGGGGGACTCCTACAATGAGCAGTTCTTC

D gene: TRBD1
V gene: TRBV5-1
clone size: .
J gene: TRBJ1-3
CDR3 protein: CASSGQGAGNTIYF
CDR3 DNA: TGCGCCAGCAGTGGACAGGGGGCCGGAAACACCATATATTTT

D gene: .
V gene: TRBV6-6
clone size: .
J gene: TRBJ2-2
CDR3 protein: CASSYLQGLAAGELFF
CDR3 DNA: TGTGCCAGCAGTTACCTACAGGGTCTCGCGGCCGGGGAGCTGTTTTTT

D gene: TRBD1
V gene: TRBV2
clone size: .
J gene: TRBJ2-7
CDR3 protein: CASIKPGQGYEQYF
CDR3 DNA: TGTGCCAGCATTAAACCGGGACAGGGTTACGAGCAGTACTTC

D gene: .
V gene: TRBV18
clone size: few
J gene: TRBJ2-7
CDR3 protein: CASSPDTATYEQYF
CDR3 DNA: TGTGCCAGCTCACCGGACACCGCTACCTACGAGCAGTACTTC

D gene: TRBD2
V gene: TRBV28
clone size: once
J gene: TRBJ2-1
CDR3 protein: CASSTRLAGDNEQFF
CDR3 DNA: TGTGCCAGCAGTACTAGACTAGCGGGGGATAATGAGCAGTTCTTC

D gene: TRBD2
V gene: TRBV10-1
clone size: few
J gene: TRBJ2-2
CDR3 protein: CASSERAGGNTGELFF
CDR3 DNA: TGCGCCAGCAGTGAAAGAGCGGGGGGCAACACCGGGGAGCTGTTTTTT

D gene: TRBD2
V gene: TRBV10-3
clone size: .
J gene: TRBJ2-1
CDR3 protein: CAIRDGLAGNEQFF
CDR3 DNA: TGTGCCATCAGAGATGGACTAGCGGGGAATGAGCAGTTCTTC

D gene: .
V gene: TRBV14
clone size: .
J gene: TRBJ1-6
CDR3 protein: CASSRDSNSPLHF
CDR3 DNA: TGTGCCAGCAGCCGGGACTCAAATTCACCCCTCCACTTT

D gene: .
V gene: TRBV3-1/TRBV3-2
clone size: .
J gene: TRBJ2-7
CDR3 protein: CASSRLEPRGGEQYF
CDR3 DNA: TGTGCCAGCAGCCGGCTTGAGCCCCGAGGAGGAGAGCAGTACTTC

D gene: .
V gene: TRBV3-1/TRBV3-2
clone size: .
J gene: TRBJ1-3
CDR3 protein: CASSPGGSGNTIYF
CDR3 DNA: TGTGCCAGCAGCCCCGGAGGGTCCGGAAACACCATATATTTT

D gene: .
V gene: TRBV6-5
clone size: .
J gene: TRBJ2-7
CDR3 protein: CASSYRDSGPQYEQYF
CDR3 DNA: TGTGCCAGCAGTTACCGCGACAGTGGTCCACAATACGAGCAGTACTTC

D gene: .
V gene: TRBV6-6
clone size: .
J gene: TRBJ1-6
CDR3 protein: CASAPGNSPLHF
CDR3 DNA: TGTGCCAGCGCCCCAGGGAATTCACCCCTCCACTTT

D gene: .
V gene: TRBV4-2
clone size: .
J gene: TRBJ1-5
CDR3 protein: CASSPARNQPQHF
CDR3 DNA: TGTGCCAGCAGCCCAGCGCGCAATCAGCCCCAGCATTTT

D gene: .
V gene: TRBV10-3
clone size: .
J gene: TRBJ2-7
CDR3 protein: CAISESTSYEQYF
CDR3 DNA: TGTGCCATCAGTGAGTCGACTTCCTACGAGCAGTACTTC

D gene: TRBD1
V gene: TRBV15
clone size: once
J gene: TRBJ1-5
CDR3 protein: CATSLTTGIEQPQHF
CDR3 DNA: TGTGCCACCAGCTTAACGACAGGGATAGAGCAGCCCCAGCATTTT

D gene: .
V gene: TRBV6-2/TRBV6-3
clone size: .
J gene: TRBJ2-7
CDR3 protein: CASSMTGAVYEQYF
CDR3 DNA: TGTGCCAGCAGCATGACAGGCGCCGTCTACGAGCAGTACTTC

D gene: .
V gene: TRBV19
clone size: .
J gene: TRBJ2-7
CDR3 protein: CASSTGVGGEQYF
CDR3 DNA: TGTGCCAGTAGTACAGGGGTAGGGGGCGAGCAGTACTTC

D gene: TRBD1
V gene: TRBV7-2
clone size: .
J gene: TRBJ1-5
CDR3 protein: CASSSQGGGQPQHF
CDR3 DNA: TGTGCCAGCAGCTCGCAGGGGGGTGGCCAGCCCCAGCATTTT

D gene: .
V gene: TRBV7-2
clone size: .
J gene: TRBJ2-6
CDR3 protein: CASSPDTSGANVLTF
CDR3 DNA: TGTGCCAGCAGCCCAGACACCTCTGGGGCCAACGTCCTGACTTTC

D gene: .
V gene: TRBV30
clone size: .
J gene: TRBJ1-5
CDR3 protein: CAWSVEFSQPQHF
CDR3 DNA: TGTGCCTGGAGTGTAGAATTCAGTCAGCCCCAGCATTTT

D gene: .
V gene: TRBV2
clone size: .
J gene: TRBJ2-5
CDR3 protein: CASTLVRVETQYF
CDR3 DNA: TGTGCCAGCACCCTGGTACGGGTGGAGACCCAGTACTTC

D gene: .
V gene: TRBV7-8
clone size: .
J gene: TRBJ2-7
CDR3 protein: CASTPKTFPYEQYF
CDR3 DNA: TGTGCCAGCACCCCTAAGACATTCCCTTACGAGCAGTACTTC